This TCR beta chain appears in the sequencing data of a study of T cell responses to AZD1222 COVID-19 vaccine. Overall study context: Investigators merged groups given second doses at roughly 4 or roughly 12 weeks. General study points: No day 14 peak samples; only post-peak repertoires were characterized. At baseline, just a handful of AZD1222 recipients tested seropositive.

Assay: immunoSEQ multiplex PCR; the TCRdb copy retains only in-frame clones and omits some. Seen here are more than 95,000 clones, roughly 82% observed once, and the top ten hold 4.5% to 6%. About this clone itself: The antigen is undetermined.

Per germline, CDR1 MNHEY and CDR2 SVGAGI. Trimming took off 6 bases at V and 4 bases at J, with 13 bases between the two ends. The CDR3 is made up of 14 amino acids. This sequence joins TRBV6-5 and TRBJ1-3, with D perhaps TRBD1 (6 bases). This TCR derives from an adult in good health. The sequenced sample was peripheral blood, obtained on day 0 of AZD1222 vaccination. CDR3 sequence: CASRSRGFGNTIYF. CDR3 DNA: TGTGCCAGCAGGTCCAGGGGTTTCGGAAACACCATATATTTT.